Sequencing of this TCR beta chain was carried out in a study of regulatory T cells in long-lasting Graves disease. The TCR beta library used iRepertoire HTBI primers with Arm-PCR amplification of CDR3. TCRdb processed the multiplex PCR reads anew with MiXCR; each CDR3 protein has one entry. The sample yields hundreds of thousands of distinct CDR3 sequences, roughly 15% seen once. Time point given: newly diagnosed GD, antithyroid drugs for less than 3 months. Isolated PBMC RNA provided the starting material for the TCR library. Patient provenance is recorded as an endocrinology department in Xi'an, China. The germline gives CDR1 LGHDT, CDR2 YNNKEL (reference sequence). Trimming stripped 2 bases from V and 2 bases from J, with 7 bases between. This CDR3 comprises 14 residues. The data were also submitted as part of a second study, on T cells in Graves' hyperthyroidism and ophthalmopathy. That report notes: Recently diagnosed hyperthyroidism of less than 2 months' duration affected patients aged 18 to 65. Diagnosis rested on symptoms, serum thyroxine and TRAb, thyroid ultrasound, and orbital computed tomography. The model foresaw ophthalmopathy a median around 6.8 months prior to onset.

The sequencing here drew on peripheral blood mononuclear cells (PBMCs), taken at new diagnosis, from a patient treated with antithyroid drugs. The TCR originated in a woman in her thirties with Graves disease. The J gene is TRBJ2-1, the V gene TRBV3-1; D is uncertain. CDR3: CASSQSLAYNEQFF. The CDR3 DNA is TGTGCCAGCAGCCAATCACTTGCCTACAATGAGCAGTTCTTC.